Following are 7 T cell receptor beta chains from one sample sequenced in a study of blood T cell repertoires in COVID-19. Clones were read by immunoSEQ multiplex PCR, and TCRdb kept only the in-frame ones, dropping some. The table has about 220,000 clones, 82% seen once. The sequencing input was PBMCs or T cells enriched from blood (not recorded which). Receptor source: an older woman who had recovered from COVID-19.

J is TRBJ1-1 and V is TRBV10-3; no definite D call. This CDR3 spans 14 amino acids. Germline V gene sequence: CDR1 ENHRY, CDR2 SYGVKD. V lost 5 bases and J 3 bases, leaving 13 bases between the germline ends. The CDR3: CAISLEAWDTEAFF. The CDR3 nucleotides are TGTGCCATCAGTTTGGAGGCATGGGACACTGAAGCTTTCTTT.

The CDR3 here is CASSYWPYGYTF. CDR3 DNA sequence: TGTGCCAGCAGTTACTGGCCCTATGGCTACACCTTC. The chain combines TRBV6-2 or TRBV6-3 with TRBJ1-2; no reliable D call. Trimming took off 1 base at V and 4 bases at J, with 4 bases between the two ends. Germline loops: CDR1 MNHEY, CDR2 SVGEGT. The CDR3 length is 12 residues.

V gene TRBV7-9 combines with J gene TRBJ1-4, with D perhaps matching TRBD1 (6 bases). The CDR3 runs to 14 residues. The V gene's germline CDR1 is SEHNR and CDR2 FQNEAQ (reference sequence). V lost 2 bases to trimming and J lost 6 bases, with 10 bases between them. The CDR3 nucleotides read TGTGCCAGCAGCTTATCACAGGGAGATGAAAAACTGTTTTTT. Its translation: CASSLSQGDEKLFF.

The CDR3 nucleotides are TGTGCCAGTACCCACGGGGGTCAGCCCCAGCATTTT. Protein product: CASTHGGQPQHF. This rearrangement joins TRBV19 to TRBJ1-5; D is perhaps TRBD1 (5 bases). This CDR3 has 12 residues. Trimming pared 7 bases from V and 6 bases from J, leaving 10 bases between. The germline CDR1 and CDR2 sequences are LNHDA and SQIVND (reference sequence).

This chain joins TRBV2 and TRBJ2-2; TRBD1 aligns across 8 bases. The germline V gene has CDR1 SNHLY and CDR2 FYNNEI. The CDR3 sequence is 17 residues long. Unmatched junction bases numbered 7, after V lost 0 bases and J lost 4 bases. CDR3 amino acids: CASSEAPGQVFTGELFF. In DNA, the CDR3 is TGTGCCAGCAGTGAAGCGCCGGGACAGGTGTTCACCGGGGAGCTGTTTTTT.

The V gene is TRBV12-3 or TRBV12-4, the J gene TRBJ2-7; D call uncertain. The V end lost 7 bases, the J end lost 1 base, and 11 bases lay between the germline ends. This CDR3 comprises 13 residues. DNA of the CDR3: TGTGCCAGCACCCAGGATACATCCTACGAGCAGTACTTC. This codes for CASTQDTSYEQYF.

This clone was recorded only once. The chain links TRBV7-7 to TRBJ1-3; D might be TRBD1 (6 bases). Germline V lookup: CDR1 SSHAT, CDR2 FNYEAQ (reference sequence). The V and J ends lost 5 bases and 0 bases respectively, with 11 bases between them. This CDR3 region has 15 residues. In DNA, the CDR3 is TGTGCCAGCAGCCTGGACAGACACTCTGGAAACACCATATATTTT. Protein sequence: CASSLDRHSGNTIYF.